This TCR beta chain was recorded in a study of blood T cell repertoires in COVID-19. Study in general: Whether acute or convalescent, the COVID-19 samples came from the United States, Italy and Spain. Sample material is recorded as cDNA or gDNA derived from T cells, B-cell-depleted T cells, or PBMCs.

Method: immunoSEQ multiplex PCR; TCRdb's copy keeps in-frame clones and lacks some. The sample has some 240,000 clones, about 85% seen once; the top ten hold under 8%. V was pared by 4 bases and J by 0 bases, with 12 bases between. The CDR3 runs 14 residues. Germline values: CDR1 SQVTM, CDR2 ANQGSEA. The source material was PBMCs or T cells enriched from blood (not recorded which). The chain couples TRBV29-1 to TRBJ1-1; D is possibly TRBD1 (5 bases). This TCR was sampled from a woman between 50 and 59 years old who had been exposed to COVID-19. The CDR3 here is CSVVQGGVNTEAFF. For the CDR3, the DNA is TGCAGCGTTGTCCAGGGCGGAGTGAACACTGAAGCTTTCTTT.